Following are 29 T cell receptor beta chains from one sample sequenced in a study of blood T cell repertoires in COVID-19 (dated by TCRdb to between 2020 and 2021). The protocol used for the library was the immunoSEQ multiplex PCR assay. The source is immuneACCESS, and TCRdb retained only in-frame sequences with V and J called. Part of the clones is not carried over; for the studies checked, unresolved V genes explain less than half of this, and the remainder is unexplained. This sample has tens of thousands of clones in its table, and about nine tenths of those were observed once. Roughly 8% of the sample goes to the ten largest clones. The sample comprised peripheral blood. These receptor sequences come from a man aged 30 to 39 with acute or convalescent COVID-19.

V gene TRBV27 combines with J gene TRBJ2-7; no definite D call. The germline gives CDR1 MNHEY, CDR2 SMNVEV (reference sequence). This CDR3 is built from 13 residues. V dropped 5 bases and J dropped 7 bases, with 15 bases sitting between them. The DNA of the CDR3 is TGTGCCAGCAGTAGCTCACCAAGCGTGGAGCAGTACTTC. Translating gives CASSSSPSVEQYF.

The gene calls are TRBV11-3 and TRBJ2-7, with 7 bases lining up with TRBD1. The trim removed 5 bases at V and 7 bases at J, leaving 8 bases unmatched. CDR1 and CDR2 (germline): SGHNT, YENEEA. This CDR3 region has 13 residues. For the CDR3, the DNA is TGTGCCAGCAGCGCTCCCGGGACAGTGGAGCAGTACTTC. Its translation is CASSAPGTVEQYF.

The chain joins TRBV30 to TRBJ1-5; 9 bases line up with TRBD1. The CDR3 has 14 amino acids. CDR1 and CDR2 (germline): GTSNPN, SVGIG (reference sequence). J was trimmed by 6 bases and V by 5 bases; bases with no gene match: 8. The CDR3 sequence: CAWGGQGVFQPQHF. The CDR3 DNA is TGTGCCTGGGGGGGACAGGGTGTTTTTCAGCCCCAGCATTTT.

V and J are TRBV9 and TRBJ2-2; no clear D. V dropped 0 bases and J dropped 11 bases, with 8 bases sitting between them. Looked up from germline, CDR1 is SGDLS and CDR2 is YYNGEE. This CDR3 has 12 amino acids. The CDR3 reads CASSVGGAELFF. CDR3 sequence (DNA): TGTGCCAGCAGCGTAGGAGGAGCTGAGCTGTTTTTT.

The chain uses TRBV27 and TRBJ2-2; 8 bases line up with TRBD2. V shed 6 bases, J shed 6 bases, and the junction held 15 bases outside the gene matches. The CDR3 has 17 amino acids. In germline, CDR1 is MNHEY, CDR2 SMNVEV (reference sequence). The CDR3 reads CASSGAGVVVGSGELFF. The CDR3 DNA is TGTGCCAGCAGCGGAGCGGGAGTGGTTGTCGGATCCGGGGAGCTGTTTTTT.

This chain links TRBV29-1 with TRBJ2-3; 7 bases are a match to TRBD1. J gave up 2 bases and V 2 bases, and 7 bases lay outside the gene matches. The germline CDR1 and CDR2 sequences are SQVTM and ANQGSEA. The CDR3 is made up of 15 amino acids. The CDR3 DNA reads TGCAGCGTTGAAAAAACAGGGGCACTCACAGATACGCAGTATTTT. Translating it yields CSVEKTGALTDTQYF.

V usage is TRBV15 and J usage is TRBJ2-7; weak D call: TRBD1 (5 bases). The CDR3 is 11 residues long. The germline gives CDR1 LNHNV, CDR2 YYDKDF (reference sequence). V gave up 5 bases and J gave up 4 bases, with 6 bases separating them. CDR3 in DNA: TGTGCCACCAGCGGGGCGTACGAGCAGTACTTC. Encoded protein: CATSGAYEQYF.

CDR3 amino acids: CASSQAFNTGELFF. For the CDR3, the DNA is TGCGCCAGCAGCCAGGCATTTAACACCGGGGAGCTGTTTTTT. The chain carries TRBV4-1 and TRBJ2-2; D uncertain. The CDR3 has 14 amino acids. V was trimmed by 3 bases and J by 2 bases, leaving 7 bases between them. The germline V gene encodes CDR1 MGHRA and CDR2 YSYEKL.

The chain joins TRBV19 to TRBJ2-2, with D possibly matching TRBD1 (6 bases). The CDR3 is 14 residues long. V was cut by 5 bases and J by 3 bases, with 10 bases left in between. Germline-derived CDR1 and CDR2 are LNHDA and SQIVND (reference sequence). The CDR3 reads CASSEQGYTGELFF. The CDR3 DNA reads TGTGCCAGTAGTGAACAGGGTTACACCGGGGAGCTGTTTTTT.

The chain has TRBV29-1 and TRBJ2-7; 13 bases map to TRBD2. CDR1 is SQVTM, CDR2 ANQGSEA, per germline. The CDR3 is made up of 14 amino acids. The V and J ends lost 6 bases and 2 bases, in that order; junction bases with no gene match: 4. CDR3 region: CSVQGTSGTYEQYF. The CDR3 coding sequence is TGCAGCGTCCAGGGGACTAGCGGGACCTACGAGCAGTACTTC.

The CDR3 sequence: CASSPLSSRDRGNEQYF. DNA for the CDR3: TGTGCCAGCAGCCCTCTCTCCTCCCGGGACAGGGGGAACGAGCAGTACTTC. V is TRBV11-2 and J is TRBJ2-7; 11 bases match TRBD1. V lost 5 bases to trimming and J lost 5 bases; unmatched junction nucleotides: 14. In germline, CDR1 is SGHAT, CDR2 FQNNGV. CDR3 length: 17 amino acids. The complete variable domain, with remaining parts taken from reference TRBV11-2 and TRBJ2-7, reads EAGVAQSPRYKIIEKRQSVAFWCNPISGHATLYWYQQILGQGPKLLIQFQNNGVVDDSQLPKDRFSAERLKGVDSTLKIQPAKLEDSAVYLCASSPLSSRDRGNEQYFGPGTRLTVT.

The J gene is TRBJ2-2, the V gene TRBV6-5; a weak D match, TRBD2 (5 bases). V was trimmed by 7 bases and J by 2 bases, leaving 11 bases between them. Germline V gene data show CDR1 as MNHEY and CDR2 as SVGAGI. The CDR3 spans 14 residues. The chain's CDR3 is CASKEGVNTGELFF. Here the CDR3 DNA reads TGTGCCAGCAAAGAGGGAGTTAACACCGGGGAGCTGTTTTTT.

The gene calls are TRBV6-1 and TRBJ2-7, with D possibly TRBD2 on 6 matching bases. Germline CDR1 and CDR2: MNHNS and SASEGT. With 0 bases removed from V and 3 bases from J, the gap between germline ends came to 9 bases. The CDR3 covers 14 residues. The CDR3 sequence is CASSEAWRGYEQYF. CDR3 nucleotide sequence: TGTGCCAGCAGTGAAGCTTGGCGGGGCTACGAGCAGTACTTC.

The chain uses TRBV30 and TRBJ1-1; perhaps TRBD1 as D (6 bases). In germline, CDR1 is GTSNPN, CDR2 SVGIG (reference sequence). The germline V and J ends were trimmed by 0 bases and 1 base, with 18 bases remaining between them. This CDR3 has 17 residues. DNA for the CDR3: TGTGCCTGGAGTGTACTGTTATCTGGACAGACGAACACTGAAGCTTTCTTT. Its translation: CAWSVLLSGQTNTEAFF.

This clone was seen a single time. The genes are TRBV3-1 (or the pseudogene TRBV3-2) and TRBJ2-5; 7 bases line up with TRBD1. The junction had 4 bases not matched to a gene; V was cut back by 1 base and J by 5 bases. The CDR3 runs to 14 residues. CDR1 and CDR2 (germline): LGHDT, YNNKEL (reference sequence). The CDR3: CASSQGTGSETQYF. As DNA, the CDR3 is TGTGCCAGCAGCCAAGGGACAGGTTCGGAGACCCAGTACTTC.

The chain uses TRBV6-6 and TRBJ1-1; D ambiguous. This CDR3 is 15 amino acids long. Germline loops: CDR1 MNHNY, CDR2 SVGAGI (reference sequence). Trimming pared 0 bases from V and 1 base from J, leaving 9 bases between. The CDR3 coding sequence is TGTGCCAGCAGTTACTCCCGGAGTGGGAACACTGAAGCTTTCTTT. It yields the protein CASSYSRSGNTEAFF.

The J gene is TRBJ2-7, the V gene TRBV18; a possible D gene is TRBD1 (5 bases). Between the trimmed V and J ends, which lost 6 bases and 2 bases, there was a span of 20 bases. This CDR3 comprises 16 residues. Germline loops: CDR1 KGHSH, CDR2 LQKENI. The CDR3 loop is CASSPPGTGVPYEQYF. CDR3 nucleotide sequence: TGTGCCAGCTCCCCGCCGGGCACAGGCGTGCCCTACGAGCAGTACTTC.

This clone came up once. The chain recombines TRBV9 with TRBJ2-7; TRBD1 aligns across 8 bases. The CDR3 has 15 amino acids. The J segment lost 1 base and the V segment lost 2 bases, leaving 5 bases of the junction unmatched. In germline, CDR1 is SGDLS, CDR2 YYNGEE. In nucleotides, the CDR3 is TGTGCCAGCAGCGTGGGGACAGGTAAATCCTACGAGCAGTACTTC. As protein: CASSVGTGKSYEQYF.

This clone has a single count. The rearrangement joins TRBV11-2 to TRBJ2-7; 9 nucleotides match TRBD2. CDR3 size: 15 residues. The trim removed 6 bases at V and 4 bases at J, leaving 10 bases unmatched. CDR1 SGHAT and CDR2 FQNNGV come from the germline V gene. CDR3 nucleotides: TGTGCCAGCAGTAATCCGGGACTAGCTGGGTACGAGCAGTACTTC. Translation gives CASSNPGLAGYEQYF.

CDR3 in amino acids: CASSPQGNGNQPQHF. The CDR3 bases are TGTGCCAGCAGTCCACAGGGGAATGGGAATCAGCCCCAGCATTTT. The V and J genes are TRBV28 and TRBJ1-5, with 7 bases fitting TRBD1. The V gene's germline CDR1 is MDHEN and CDR2 SYDVKM. There are 15 residues in the CDR3. The V segment lost 5 bases and the J segment 4 bases; nucleotides outside the gene matches: 8.

The V gene is TRBV12-3 or TRBV12-4, the J gene TRBJ2-7; the D is unclear. CDR3 length equals 11 residues. V shed 4 bases and J shed 2 bases, with 3 bases lying between them. CDR3 sequence: CASSSAYEQYF. The CDR3 nucleotides are TGTGCCAGCAGTTCCGCCTACGAGCAGTACTTC.

This chain joins TRBV2 and TRBJ2-3; 7 bases line up with TRBD2. In germline, CDR1 is SNHLY, CDR2 FYNNEI. With V trimmed by 6 bases and J by 0 bases, 3 bases remained unmatched. The CDR3 contains 14 residues. CDR3 loop: CASSAGVSTDTQYF. The CDR3 bases are TGTGCCAGCAGCGCGGGGGTTAGCACAGATACGCAGTATTTT.

This clone was seen only once. The chain links TRBV28 to TRBJ2-7; a possible D gene is TRBD1 (6 bases). Trimming took off 2 bases at V and 3 bases at J, with 14 bases between the two ends. The CDR3 totals 15 residues. From germline, CDR1 is MDHEN and CDR2 SYDVKM. Here the CDR3 reads CASSLPPAQGYEQYF. Written as DNA, the CDR3 is TGTGCCAGCAGTTTACCCCCGGCACAGGGCTACGAGCAGTACTTC.

The CDR3 sequence is CASSRGGQGTSGTYEQYF. DNA for the CDR3: TGCGCCAGCAGCCGCGGGGGACAGGGGACTAGCGGAACCTACGAGCAGTACTTC. The V and J genes are TRBV5-1 and TRBJ2-7; D might be TRBD2 (11 bases). CDR1 and CDR2 from the germline V gene are SGHRS and YFSETQ. The CDR3 totals 18 residues. The V gene lost 4 bases and the J gene lost 2 bases, with 25 bases spanning the gap.

The rearrangement links TRBV7-2 to TRBJ1-4; tentatively, D is TRBD1 (6 bases). Germline lookup yields CDR1 SGHTA and CDR2 FQGNSA. The CDR3 is 16 amino acids. Trimming removed 5 bases at V and 4 bases at J, with 17 bases between. The CDR3 here is CASSDTYRANNEKLFF. CDR3 DNA: TGTGCCAGCAGCGATACCTACAGGGCTAATAATGAAAAACTGTTTTTT.

The rearrangement joins TRBV18 to TRBJ2-7; a weak D match, TRBD1 (6 bases). Germline assignment: CDR1 KGHSH and CDR2 LQKENI. CDR3 length: 14 residues. V lost 3 bases to trimming and J lost 4 bases, with 13 bases between them. The CDR3 protein is CASSPGTQIYEQYF. The CDR3 DNA follows: TGTGCCAGCTCACCCGGGACACAAATTTACGAGCAGTACTTC.

This clone was counted a single time. The J gene is TRBJ1-4, the V gene TRBV4-1, with unresolved D. The CDR3 covers 16 residues. V was shortened by 4 bases and J by 1 base, with 13 bases between the two germline ends. The germline CDR1 and CDR2 sequences are MGHRA and YSYEKL. The CDR3 region has the DNA TGCGCCAGCAGCCGCCAGCGATCGGAAACTAATGAAAAACTGTTTTTT. Translating it yields CASSRQRSETNEKLFF.

V gene TRBV28 combines with J gene TRBJ2-7, with D possibly being TRBD1 (5 bases). V was trimmed by 8 bases and J by 4 bases, leaving 24 bases between them. Germline assignment: CDR1 MDHEN and CDR2 SYDVKM. The CDR3 sequence is 16 residues long. CDR3 sequence reads: CASVGRGWPETYEQYF. The CDR3 coding sequence is TGTGCCAGCGTGGGTAGGGGATGGCCGGAAACATACGAGCAGTACTTC.

This chain uses TRBV6-4 with TRBJ2-3; 10 nucleotides align to TRBD1. Trimming removed 5 bases from V and 3 bases from J; junction bases left unmatched: 5. This CDR3 comprises 15 residues. From germline, CDR1 is MRHNA and CDR2 SNTAGT. DNA for the CDR3: TGTGCCAGCAGTAACGGACAGGGGGGGACAGATACGCAGTATTTT. Translated, it gives CASSNGQGGTDTQYF.